This T cell receptor (beta chain) was identified in a study of post-analysis software for immune sequencing data. The CDR3 length is 15 residues. Deletions cut 2 bases from V and 6 bases from J, with 17 bases between. In germline, CDR1 is MNHNY, CDR2 SVGAGI (reference sequence). Of note for this clonotype: Its cognate antigen is unknown.

Study-level findings and limits: By F measure, strong co-clustering occurred among samples prepared in the same batch. Included in a set of roughly five TRBV segments more frequent in patients than controls were TRBV5-6, TRBV5-1 and TRBV20-1. The normalized Chao1 diversity of multiple sclerosis patients was significantly lower than that of controls.

The TCR beta cDNA libraries contained unique molecular identifiers. T cells numbering about 0.85 to 10 million yielded around 500,000 cDNA molecules. TCRdb re-called the PCR reads with MiXCR, one entry per CDR3 protein. The sample holds about 540,000 distinct CDR3 sequences, 30% to 40% seen once. The sequenced sample was blood. This TCR was sampled from a girl younger than 18 with multiple sclerosis. The chain has TRBV6-6 and TRBJ2-7, with a weak D call TRBD2 (7 bases). The CDR3 DNA sequence: TGTGCCAGCAGTTACGGGGGGGCTTCGGACTGCGAGCAGTACTTC. Translating it yields CASSYGGASDCEQYF.